The T cell receptor beta chain under discussion was sequenced for a study of tumor-infiltrating lymphocytes in oesophageal squamous cell carcinoma. The CDR3 loop spans 15 amino acids. Germline CDR1 reads SEHNR; CDR2 reads FQNEAQ (reference sequence). V lost 6 bases and J lost 2, with 11 bases in between. TCRdb redid the calling of the PCR reads with MiXCR, one entry per CDR3 protein. The sample yields about 22,000 distinct CDR3 sequences, approximately 34% seen once. The gene calls are TRBV7-9 and TRBJ2-6, with a tentative D call TRBD2 (5 bases). The receptor was derived from a female donor with esophageal squamous cell carcinoma. The sequenced sample consisted of esophageal tumor tissue. Here the CDR3 DNA reads TGTGCCAGCAGTCGCAGCGGAGCTGGGGCCAACGTCCTGACTTTC. It codes for CASSRSGAGANVLTF.